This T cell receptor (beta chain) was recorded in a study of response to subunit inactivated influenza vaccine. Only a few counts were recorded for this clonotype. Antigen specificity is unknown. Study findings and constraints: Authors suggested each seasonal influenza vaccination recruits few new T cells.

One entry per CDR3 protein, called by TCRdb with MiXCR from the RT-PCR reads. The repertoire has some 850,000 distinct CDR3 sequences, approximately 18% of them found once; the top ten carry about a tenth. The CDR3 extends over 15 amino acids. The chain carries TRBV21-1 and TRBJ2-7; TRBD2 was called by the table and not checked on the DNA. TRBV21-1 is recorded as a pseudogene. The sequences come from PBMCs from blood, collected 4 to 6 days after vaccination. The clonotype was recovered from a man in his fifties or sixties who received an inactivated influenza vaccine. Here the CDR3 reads CASSNLGLAVVEQYF. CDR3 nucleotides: TGTGCCAGCAGCAATTTGGGACTAGCGGTAGTCGAGCAGTACTTC.